This TCR beta chain was sequenced for a study of cytomegalovirus exposure and HLA in healthy donors. At the level of the study: The study placed less than 90% of its roughly 410 genotyped donors in the Caucasian-associated ancestry cluster. Study-level points and caveats: In a later analysis, DRB1 alleles had the most associated TCRs; HLA-C alleles the fewest. Segments of the TCR beta V type were, in most cases, productive about 87% or about 30% of the time in an earlier analysis. TCR beta sequences reportedly predicted the HLA-A and HLA-B alleles of most subjects accurately.

The PCR ran on 60 Vbeta and 13 Jbeta primers. TCRdb's table, derived via immunoSEQ multiplex PCR, lists solely in-frame clones and lacks some. The sample includes 180,000 or so clones, 78% of them seen just once. As regards this clone: As yet, its antigen is unknown.

The CDR3 runs 17 residues. Trimming took 4 bases from V and 0 from J; bases not matched to a gene: 10. The germline V gene has CDR1 SGHNT and CDR2 YYREEE (reference sequence). The material sequenced was PBMCs. The genes are TRBV5-4 and TRBJ2-1; 7 bases line up with TRBD1. This sequence originates from a female donor in good health and CMV-seronegative. The chain's CDR3 is CASSPGTDPSSYNEQFF. In DNA form, the CDR3 reads TGTGCCAGCAGCCCCGGGACAGATCCAAGCTCCTACAATGAGCAGTTCTTC.